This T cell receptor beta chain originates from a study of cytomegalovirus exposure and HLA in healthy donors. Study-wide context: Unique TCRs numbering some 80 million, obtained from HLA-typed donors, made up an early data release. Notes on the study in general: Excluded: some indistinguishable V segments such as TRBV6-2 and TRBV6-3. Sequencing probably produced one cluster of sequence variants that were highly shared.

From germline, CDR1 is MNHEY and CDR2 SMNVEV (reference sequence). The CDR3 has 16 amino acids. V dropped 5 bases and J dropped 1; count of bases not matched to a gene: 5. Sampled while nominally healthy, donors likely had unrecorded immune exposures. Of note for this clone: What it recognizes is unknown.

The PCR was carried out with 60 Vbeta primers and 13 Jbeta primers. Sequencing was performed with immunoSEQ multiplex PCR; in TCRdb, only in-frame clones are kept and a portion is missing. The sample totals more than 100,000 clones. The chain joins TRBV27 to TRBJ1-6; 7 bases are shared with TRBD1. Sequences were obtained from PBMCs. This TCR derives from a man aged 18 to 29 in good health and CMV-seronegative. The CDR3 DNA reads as TGTGCCAGCAGTACAGGGGTGTTGTCCTATAATTCACCCCTCCACTTT. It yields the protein CASSTGVLSYNSPLHF.